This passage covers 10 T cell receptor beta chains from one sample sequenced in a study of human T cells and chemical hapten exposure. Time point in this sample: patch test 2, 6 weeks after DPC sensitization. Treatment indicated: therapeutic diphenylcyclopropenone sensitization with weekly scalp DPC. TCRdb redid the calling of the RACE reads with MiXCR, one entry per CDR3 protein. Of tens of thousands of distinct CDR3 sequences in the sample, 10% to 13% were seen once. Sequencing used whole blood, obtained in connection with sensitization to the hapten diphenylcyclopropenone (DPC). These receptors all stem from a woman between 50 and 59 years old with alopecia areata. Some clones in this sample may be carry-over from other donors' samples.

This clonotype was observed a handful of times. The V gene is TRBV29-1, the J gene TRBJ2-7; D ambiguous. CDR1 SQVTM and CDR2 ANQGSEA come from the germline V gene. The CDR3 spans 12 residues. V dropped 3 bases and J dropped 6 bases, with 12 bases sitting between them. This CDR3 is CSVERSPGEQYF. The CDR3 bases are TGCAGCGTTGAGAGGTCTCCGGGCGAGCAGTACTTC.

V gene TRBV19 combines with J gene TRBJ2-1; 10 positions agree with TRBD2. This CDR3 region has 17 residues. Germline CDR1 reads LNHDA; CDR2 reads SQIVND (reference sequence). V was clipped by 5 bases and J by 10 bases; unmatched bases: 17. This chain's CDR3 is CASSFSLPSGSFFEQFF. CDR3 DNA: TGTGCCAGTAGTTTCTCCCTCCCTAGCGGGAGCTTCTTCGAGCAGTTCTTC.

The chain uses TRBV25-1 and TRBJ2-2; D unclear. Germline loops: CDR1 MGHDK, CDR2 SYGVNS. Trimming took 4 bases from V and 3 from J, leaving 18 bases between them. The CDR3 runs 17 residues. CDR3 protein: CASSAPYAPIYTGELFF. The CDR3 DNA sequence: TGTGCCAGCAGTGCCCCGTACGCCCCTATTTACACCGGGGAGCTGTTTTTT.

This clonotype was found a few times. In DNA, the CDR3 is TGTGCCAGCAGTGAAGCCCAGCGGGAGGTCGCCAAAAACATTCAGTACTTC. It codes for CASSEAQREVAKNIQYF. The rearrangement uses TRBV2 and TRBJ2-4; 9 bases align to TRBD2. Germline V gene sequence: CDR1 SNHLY, CDR2 FYNNEI. V lost 0 bases to trimming and J lost 1 base; unmatched junction nucleotides: 4. The CDR3 extends over 17 amino acids. Full variable domain (remainder filled in from reference TRBV2 and TRBJ2-4): EPEVTQTPSHQVTQMGQEVILRCVPISNHLYFYWYRQILGQKVEFLVSFYNNEISEKSEIFDDQFSVERPDGSNFTLKIRSTKLEDSAMYFCASSEAQREVAKNIQYFGAGTRLSVL.

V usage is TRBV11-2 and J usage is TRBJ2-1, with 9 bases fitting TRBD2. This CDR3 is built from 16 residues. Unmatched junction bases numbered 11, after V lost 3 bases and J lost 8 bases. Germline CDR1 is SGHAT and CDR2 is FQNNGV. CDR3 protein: CASSFRTSGLVDEQFF. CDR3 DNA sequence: TGTGCCAGCAGCTTCCGCACTAGCGGGCTAGTCGATGAGCAGTTCTTC.

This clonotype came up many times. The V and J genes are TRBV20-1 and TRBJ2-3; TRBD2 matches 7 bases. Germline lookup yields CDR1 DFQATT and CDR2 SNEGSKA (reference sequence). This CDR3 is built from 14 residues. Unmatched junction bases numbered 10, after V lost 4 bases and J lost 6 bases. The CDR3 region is CSATRREPFDTQYF. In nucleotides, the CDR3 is TGCAGTGCTACCAGGCGGGAGCCCTTCGATACGCAGTATTTT.

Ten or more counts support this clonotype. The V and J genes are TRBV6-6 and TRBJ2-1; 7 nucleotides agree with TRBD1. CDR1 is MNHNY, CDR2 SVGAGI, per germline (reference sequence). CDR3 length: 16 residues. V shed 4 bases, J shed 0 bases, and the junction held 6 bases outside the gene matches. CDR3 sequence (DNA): TGTGCCAGCAGTTTCGAGGGGGCAAGCTCCTACAATGAGCAGTTCTTC. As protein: CASSFEGASSYNEQFF.

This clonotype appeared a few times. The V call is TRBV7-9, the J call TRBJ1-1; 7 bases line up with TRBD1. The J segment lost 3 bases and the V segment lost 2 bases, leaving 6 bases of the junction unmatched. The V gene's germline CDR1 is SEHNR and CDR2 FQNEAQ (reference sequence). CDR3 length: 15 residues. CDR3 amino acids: CASSLIGQVDTEAFF. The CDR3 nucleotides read TGTGCCAGCAGCTTAATAGGACAGGTCGACACTGAAGCTTTCTTT.

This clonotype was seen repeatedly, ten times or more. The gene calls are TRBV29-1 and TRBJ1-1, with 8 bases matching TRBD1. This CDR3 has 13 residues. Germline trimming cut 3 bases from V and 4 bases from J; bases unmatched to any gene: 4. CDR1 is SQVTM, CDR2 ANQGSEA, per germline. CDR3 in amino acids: CSVEDGQGTEAFF. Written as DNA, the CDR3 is TGCAGCGTTGAGGACGGACAGGGCACTGAAGCTTTCTTT.

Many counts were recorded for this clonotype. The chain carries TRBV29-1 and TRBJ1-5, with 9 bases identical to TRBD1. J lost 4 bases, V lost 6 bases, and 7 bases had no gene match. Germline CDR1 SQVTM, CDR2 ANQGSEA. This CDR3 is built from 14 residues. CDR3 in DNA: TGCAGCGTCCGGGACAGGGCGGGAAATCAGCCCCAGCATTTT. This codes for CSVRDRAGNQPQHF.